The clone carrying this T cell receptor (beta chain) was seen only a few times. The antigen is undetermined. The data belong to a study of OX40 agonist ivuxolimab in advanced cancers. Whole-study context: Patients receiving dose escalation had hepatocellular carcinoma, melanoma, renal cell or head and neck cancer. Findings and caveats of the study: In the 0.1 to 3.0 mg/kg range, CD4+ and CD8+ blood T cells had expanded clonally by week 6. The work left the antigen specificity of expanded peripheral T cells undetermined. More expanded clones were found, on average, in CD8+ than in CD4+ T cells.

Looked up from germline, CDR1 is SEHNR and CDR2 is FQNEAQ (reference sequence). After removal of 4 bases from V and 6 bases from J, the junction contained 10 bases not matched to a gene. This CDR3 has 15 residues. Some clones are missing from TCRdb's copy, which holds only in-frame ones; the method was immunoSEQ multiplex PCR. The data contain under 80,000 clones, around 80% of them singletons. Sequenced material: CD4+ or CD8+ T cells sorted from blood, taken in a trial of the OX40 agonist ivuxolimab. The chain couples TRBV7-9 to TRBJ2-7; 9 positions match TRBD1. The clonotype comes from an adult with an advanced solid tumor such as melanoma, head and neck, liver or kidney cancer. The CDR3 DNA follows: TGTGCCAGCAGCTGGGGGACAGGGTTTAATGCCGAGCAGTACTTC. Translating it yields CASSWGTGFNAEQYF.